The sequence of this TCR beta chain was determined in a study of blood T cell repertoires in COVID-19. Profiled with immunoSEQ multiplex PCR; TCRdb holds only in-frame clones, not every one. This table holds 75,000 to 95,000 clones, 87% found once. The CDR3 contains 13 residues. Trimming pared 8 bases from V and 0 bases from J, leaving 8 bases between. Germline CDR1 reads MDHEN; CDR2 reads SYDVKM. Sequenced material: peripheral blood. The clonotype comes from a woman between 55 and 75 years old with COVID-19, enrolled during active disease. This chain connects TRBV28 to TRBJ1-3, with a possible D match to TRBD1 (6 bases). This CDR3 is CASRRGSGNTIYF. The DNA for the CDR3 is TGTGCCAGCCGCAGGGGCTCTGGAAACACCATATATTTT.